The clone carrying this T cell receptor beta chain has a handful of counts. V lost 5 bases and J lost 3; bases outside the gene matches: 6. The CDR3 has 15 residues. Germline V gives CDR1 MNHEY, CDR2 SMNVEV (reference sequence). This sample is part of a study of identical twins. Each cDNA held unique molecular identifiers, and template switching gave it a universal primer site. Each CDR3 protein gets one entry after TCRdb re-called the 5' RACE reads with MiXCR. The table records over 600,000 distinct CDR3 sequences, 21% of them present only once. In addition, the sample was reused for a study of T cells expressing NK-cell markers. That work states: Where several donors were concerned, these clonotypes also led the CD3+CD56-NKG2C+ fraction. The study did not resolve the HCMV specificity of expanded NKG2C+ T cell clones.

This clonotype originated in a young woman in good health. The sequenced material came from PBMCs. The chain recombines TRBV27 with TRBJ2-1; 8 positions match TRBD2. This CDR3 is CASSISGSLYNEQFF. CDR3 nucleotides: TGTGCCAGCAGTATCAGCGGGAGCCTCTACAATGAGCAGTTCTTC.